One and the same sample provided the 21 T cell receptor beta chains below, sequenced in a study of OX40 agonist ivuxolimab in advanced cancers. This table comes from immunoSEQ multiplex PCR, and its TCRdb copy is limited to in-frame clones, with some not included. The sample lists tens of thousands of clones, 75% to 90% occurring once. The sample consisted of CD4+ or CD8+ T cells sorted from blood, taken in a trial of the OX40 agonist ivuxolimab. The source of these receptors is an adult with an advanced solid tumor such as melanoma, head and neck, liver or kidney cancer.

CDR3 sequence: CASSSTGFEQYF. In DNA form, the CDR3 reads TGTGCCAGCAGCTCGACAGGTTTCGAGCAGTACTTC. The rearrangement uses TRBV11-2 and TRBJ2-7; weak D call: TRBD1 (6 bases). Trimming took 4 bases from V and 6 from J, leaving 10 bases between them. The CDR3 consists of 12 residues. Germline-derived CDR1 and CDR2 are SGHAT and FQNNGV.

The J gene is TRBJ2-7, the V gene TRBV7-2; D gene uncertain. The length of the CDR3 is 12 residues. Trimming removed 5 bases at V and 6 bases at J, with 11 bases between. Germline CDR1 and CDR2: SGHTA and FQGNSA. The CDR3, as DNA: TGTGCCAGCAGCGTTCAGTTAATCGAGCAGTACTTC. Residues: CASSVQLIEQYF.

The genes are TRBV27 and TRBJ1-5, with unresolved D. The germline gives CDR1 MNHEY, CDR2 SMNVEV (reference sequence). The V end was cut by 6 bases, the J end by 6 bases, with 9 bases between. This CDR3 has 12 amino acids. This chain's CDR3 is CASSPTGQPQHF. In nucleotides, the CDR3 is TGTGCCAGCAGCCCCACCGGTCAGCCCCAGCATTTT.

This rearrangement joins TRBV5-1 to TRBJ1-3; tentative D call: TRBD1 (5 bases). The CDR3 has 16 residues. V lost 0 bases and J 4 bases, leaving 14 bases between the germline ends. Germline V gene lookup returns CDR1 SGHRS and CDR2 YFSETQ. The CDR3 is CASSLAQGASGNTIYF. CDR3 in DNA: TGCGCCAGCAGCTTGGCCCAGGGTGCCTCAGGAAACACCATATATTTT.

The rearrangement links TRBV5-8 to TRBJ2-7, with unresolved D. V was pared by 2 bases and J by 2 bases, with 8 bases between. The CDR3 loop spans 13 amino acids. In germline, CDR1 is SGHTS, CDR2 YDEGEE. The DNA of the CDR3 is TGTGCCAGCAGCTTTCGCGGAGCCTACGAGCAGTACTTC. This gives the protein CASSFRGAYEQYF.

The chain employs TRBV28 and TRBJ2-3, with 12 bases that match TRBD2. Looked up from germline, CDR1 is MDHEN and CDR2 is SYDVKM. The J segment lost 2 bases and the V segment lost 3 bases, leaving 24 bases of the junction unmatched. CDR3 length: 23 residues. CDR3 amino acids: CASSFMGGGPTSGSSEFTDTQYF. The CDR3 DNA reads TGTGCCAGCAGTTTCATGGGGGGCGGCCCGACTAGCGGGAGCTCGGAATTCACAGATACGCAGTATTTT.

This sequence joins TRBV19 and TRBJ2-7; 11 nucleotides line up with TRBD2. Germline V lookup: CDR1 LNHDA, CDR2 SQIVND (reference sequence). The junction had 6 bases not matched to a gene; V was cut back by 8 bases and J by 6 bases. The CDR3 consists of 13 residues. CDR3 sequence (DNA): TGTGCCAGTCTAGCGGGGGGAGCGTCCGAGCAGTACTTC. Encoded protein: CASLAGGASEQYF.

The J gene is TRBJ2-7, the V gene TRBV27; D gene unclear. Trimming took 3 bases from V and 2 from J, leaving 5 bases between them. The CDR3 spans 12 residues. Germline V gene data show CDR1 as MNHEY and CDR2 as SMNVEV (reference sequence). The CDR3 is CASSFPTYEQYF. The CDR3 nucleotides read TGTGCCAGCAGTTTTCCAACCTACGAGCAGTACTTC.

In this sample, this clone turned up once. The genes are TRBV19 and TRBJ1-5; TRBD1 matches at 7 bases. The germline CDR1 and CDR2 sequences are LNHDA and SQIVND (reference sequence). This CDR3 region has 14 residues. V lost 7 bases to trimming and J lost 2 bases; unmatched junction nucleotides: 5. The CDR3 bases are TGTGCCAGTATCACAGGGGCTGGCAATCAGCCCCAGCATTTT. It is translated as CASITGAGNQPQHF.

This chain links TRBV13 with TRBJ1-2; TRBD1 matches 8 bases. The junction had 10 bases not matched to a gene; V was cut back by 2 bases and J by 5 bases. CDR3 length: 16 amino acids. Per the germline V gene, CDR1 is PRHDT and CDR2 is FYEKMQ (reference sequence). The CDR3 nucleotides read TGTGCCAGCAGCTTAAATGTCGACAGGGGTTGGTATGGCTACACCTTC. It encodes CASSLNVDRGWYGYTF.

This clone was counted a few times. The chain links TRBV5-3 to TRBJ2-3; D possibly uses TRBD1 or TRBD2 (5 bases each). TRBV5-3 carries the ORF label, with uncertain function. Trimming removed 2 bases from V and 2 bases from J, with 12 bases in between. The length of the CDR3 is 15 residues. The CDR3 DNA reads as TGTGCCAGAAGCTTCGTGGGGGATCCCACAGATACGCAGTATTTT. Amino acid sequence: CARSFVGDPTDTQYF.

The chain is built from TRBV28 and TRBJ1-1; TRBD1 might be the D (5 bases). Germline loops: CDR1 MDHEN, CDR2 SYDVKM. The CDR3 contains 15 residues. Deletions cut 3 bases from V and 0 bases from J, with 11 bases between. The CDR3 reads CASSFMGGVNTEAFF. As DNA, the CDR3 is TGTGCCAGCAGTTTCATGGGGGGAGTGAACACTGAAGCTTTCTTT.

The rearrangement joins TRBV27 to TRBJ2-1; possibly TRBD1 or TRBD2 for D (5 bases each). The CDR3 runs to 14 residues. V was cut by 7 bases and J by 8 bases, with 18 bases left in between. The germline CDR1 and CDR2 sequences are MNHEY and SMNVEV (reference sequence). In DNA form, the CDR3 reads TGTGCCAGCACCCTAAGGGACCGAAGGGATGAGCAGTTCTTC. It yields the protein CASTLRDRRDEQFF.

The V and J genes are TRBV5-5 and TRBJ2-1, with D uncertain. Germline lookup yields CDR1 SGHKS and CDR2 YYEKEE (reference sequence). This CDR3 spans 15 amino acids. V shed 0 bases and J shed 8 bases, with 15 bases lying between them. CDR3 nucleotides: TGTGCCAGCAGCTTGGCCCGTTTCGGGTGGGATGAGCAGTTCTTC. Its translation is CASSLARFGWDEQFF.

The CDR3: CASSLSGTDTQYF. The CDR3 DNA is TGTGCCAGCAGTTTATCGGGCACAGATACGCAGTATTTT. The J gene is TRBJ2-3, the V gene TRBV27; D gene uncertain. This CDR3 region has 13 residues. Germline values: CDR1 MNHEY, CDR2 SMNVEV (reference sequence). Trimming removed 0 bases from V and 1 base from J, with 2 bases in between.

V gene TRBV2 combines with J gene TRBJ1-4; D possibly corresponds to TRBD1 (5 bases). Germline V gene sequence: CDR1 SNHLY, CDR2 FYNNEI. The V and J ends lost 4 bases and 8 bases respectively, with 17 bases between them. The CDR3 is made up of 15 amino acids. The CDR3 loop is CASSALLGPREKLFF. The CDR3 DNA sequence: TGTGCCAGCAGTGCCTTGCTGGGGCCGAGGGAAAAACTGTTTTTT.

The V call is TRBV6-4, the J call TRBJ1-1; D is unclear. Trimming took off 3 bases at V and 5 bases at J, with 10 bases between the two ends. Germline lookup yields CDR1 MRHNA and CDR2 SNTAGT. This CDR3 has 13 amino acids. The CDR3 DNA is TGTGCCAGCAGTGAGACGGATTCGACTGAAGCTTTCTTT. This encodes CASSETDSTEAFF.

The CDR3 DNA reads TGTGCCAGCAGCCCTTTGGCTGGCAGGGCAAATGAGCAGTTCTTC. It specifies CASSPLAGRANEQFF. The chain recombines TRBV7-8 with TRBJ2-1; D is possibly TRBD1 (5 bases). There are 15 residues in the CDR3. Deletions cut 5 bases from V and 7 bases from J, with 18 bases between. The V gene's germline CDR1 is SGHVS and CDR2 FQNEAQ.

V and J are TRBV4-1 and TRBJ1-2; no definite D call. Per germline, CDR1 MGHRA and CDR2 YSYEKL. With 2 bases removed from V and 0 bases from J, the gap between germline ends came to 1 base. This CDR3 is built from 12 residues. The CDR3 DNA follows: TGCGCCAGCAGCCAATCTAACTATGGCTACACCTTC. This encodes CASSQSNYGYTF.

The rearrangement joins TRBV6-1 to TRBJ2-5; possibly TRBD2 for D (7 bases). The length of the CDR3 is 14 residues. The V end lost 7 bases, the J end lost 1 base, and 13 bases lay between the germline ends. Germline loops: CDR1 MNHNS, CDR2 SASEGT. Here the CDR3 reads CASNPGGLQETQYF. The CDR3, as DNA: TGTGCCAGCAACCCCGGGGGGCTCCAAGAGACCCAGTACTTC.

This clone was detected only once. V usage is TRBV27 and J usage is TRBJ1-5; no definite D call. The CDR3 totals 17 residues. Germline V gives CDR1 MNHEY, CDR2 SMNVEV (reference sequence). Trimming shortened V by 0 bases and J by 0 bases, and 12 bases separated the two germline ends. The CDR3 is CASSLSGSSYSNQPQHF. The DNA for the CDR3 is TGTGCCAGCAGTTTATCAGGCAGCAGCTATAGCAATCAGCCCCAGCATTTT.